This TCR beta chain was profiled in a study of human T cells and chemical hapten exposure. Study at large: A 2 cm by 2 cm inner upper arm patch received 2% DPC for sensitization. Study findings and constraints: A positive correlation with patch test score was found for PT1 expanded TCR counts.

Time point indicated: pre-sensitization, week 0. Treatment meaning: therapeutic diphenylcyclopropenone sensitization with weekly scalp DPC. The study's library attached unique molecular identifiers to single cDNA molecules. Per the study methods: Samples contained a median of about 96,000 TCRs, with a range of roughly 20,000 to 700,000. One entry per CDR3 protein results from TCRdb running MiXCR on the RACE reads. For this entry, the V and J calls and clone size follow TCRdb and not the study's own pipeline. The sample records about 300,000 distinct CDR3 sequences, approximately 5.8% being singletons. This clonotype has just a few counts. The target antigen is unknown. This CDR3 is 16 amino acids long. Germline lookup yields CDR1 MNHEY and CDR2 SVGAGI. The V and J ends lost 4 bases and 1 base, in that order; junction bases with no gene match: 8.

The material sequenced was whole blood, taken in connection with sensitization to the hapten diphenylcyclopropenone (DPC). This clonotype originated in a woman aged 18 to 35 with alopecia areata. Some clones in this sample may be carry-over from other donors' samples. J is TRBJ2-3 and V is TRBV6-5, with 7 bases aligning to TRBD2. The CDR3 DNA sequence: TGTGCCAGCAGTTCGAGGCGGGGGACCCGCACAGATACGCAGTATTTT. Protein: CASSSRRGTRTDTQYF.